This is a list of T cell receptor beta chains from one sample in a study of shared clonotypes between healthy human individuals. Generated by immunoSEQ multiplex PCR, the TCRdb table keeps only in-frame clones and is missing some. In the table there are fewer than 600,000 clones, about 85% of which are singletons. Sample: PBMCs. These receptors came from a woman in her thirties or forties in good health. Some clones in this sample may be carry-over from other donors' samples. Each CDR3 is given with its conserved first and last residue. Fields, in order: D gene, clone size, V gene, J gene, CDR3 DNA, CDR3 protein. D genes are given only for firm matches. Size values are once, few and many counts, or a class for expanded clones, and some rows have none.

TRBD2,.,TRBV28,TRBJ2-7,TGTGCCAGCAGTTTCACTAGCGGGGCCTACGAGCAGTACTTC,CASSFTSGAYEQYF
.,.,TRBV10-3,TRBJ1-5,TGTGCCATCAATTCGGACTTTAGCAATCAGCCCCAGCATTTT,CAINSDFSNQPQHF
.,.,TRBV27,TRBJ2-7,TGTGCCAGCAGTTTTCGAGATACTTCCTACGAGCAGTACTTC,CASSFRDTSYEQYF
TRBD1,.,TRBV6-5,TRBJ1-4,TGTGCCAGCAGTTCCCCCGGGACAGGGAGTGAAAAACTGTTTTTT,CASSSPGTGSEKLFF
TRBD2,.,TRBV11-2,TRBJ2-7,TGTGCCAGCAGGAAGGTCCGGGAGGGCCGTAGGGCCTACGAGCAGTACTTC,CASRKVREGRRAYEQYF
.,few,TRBV15,TRBJ2-2,TGTGCCACCAGCAGAGATCGGTCTAGCGGGGAGCTGTTTTTT,CATSRDRSSGELFF
TRBD1,.,TRBV5-1,TRBJ1-4,TGCGCCAGCAGCCAAATCCCCGGGACAGGGGTGACTAATGAAAAACTGTTTTTT,CASSQIPGTGVTNEKLFF
.,.,TRBV7-2,TRBJ1-5,TGTGCCAGCAGCTTAGCGCAAGGAGTAGAGGGTCAGCCCCAGCATTTT,CASSLAQGVEGQPQHF
.,.,TRBV5-1,TRBJ1-3,TGCGCCAGCAGGCCTGCAGGAAGCTCTGGAAACACCATATATTTT,CASRPAGSSGNTIYF
TRBD1,.,TRBV5-5,TRBJ1-4,TGTGCCAGCAGCTTCGTGGGACAGGGACGAGAAAAACTGTTTTTT,CASSFVGQGREKLFF
TRBD1,.,TRBV2,TRBJ2-7,TGTGCCAGCAGTGTGGGTATGGGACAGAACTACGAGCAGTACTTC,CASSVGMGQNYEQYF
.,once,TRBV4-1,TRBJ2-3,TGCGCCAGCAGACATCTAGGAGCCCAAACAGATACGCAGTATTTT,CASRHLGAQTDTQYF
.,.,TRBV7-3,TRBJ2-2,TGTGCCAGCAGAGTAGCCGGGTTCGGGGAGCTGTTTTTT,CASRVAGFGELFF
.,.,TRBV6-1,TRBJ2-2,TGTGCCAGCAGTGGGTTCTCTGTGGGACACGGGGAGCTGTTTTTT,CASSGFSVGHGELFF
TRBD1,.,TRBV6-1,TRBJ2-3,TGTGCCAGCACCGGGACAGGGGTCACAGATACGCAGTATTTT,CASTGTGVTDTQYF
.,.,TRBV21-1,TRBJ1-5,TGTGCCAGCAGCAAAGAGGGGTTGTTTAGCAATCAGCCCCAGCATTTT,CASSKEGLFSNQPQHF
TRBD1,.,TRBV23-1,TRBJ1-2,TGCGCCAGCGCCTTTGGGGGGGACAGACGGAACTATGGCTACACCTTC,CASAFGGDRRNYGYTF
.,.,TRBV5-1,TRBJ1-2,TGCGCCAGTAGTCCGGGGGCGACTAACTATGGCTACACCTTC,CASSPGATNYGYTF
.,.,TRBV9,TRBJ1-2,TGTGCCAGCAAATCGGTAATTAACTATGGCTACACCTTC,CASKSVINYGYTF
.,.,TRBV25-1,TRBJ1-3,TGTGCCAGCACCGAAATCGGGGCGTCTGGAAACACCATATATTTT,CASTEIGASGNTIYF
.,.,TRBV2,TRBJ2-5,TGTGCCACCAAATTCCAAGAGACCCAGTACTTC,CATKFQETQYF
.,.,TRBV5-1,TRBJ2-2,TGCGCCAGCAGCTTTTATAGGGGGGACACCGGGGAGCTGTTTTTT,CASSFYRGDTGELFF
.,.,TRBV7-2,TRBJ2-5,TGTGCCAGCAGCTTACAGGTCCAAGAGACCCAGTACTTC,CASSLQVQETQYF
TRBD1,.,TRBV27,TRBJ2-1,TGTGCCAGCAGGAAGGCCCGGGACAGGGGCTACAATGAGCAGTTCTTC,CASRKARDRGYNEQFF
.,.,TRBV27,TRBJ1-2,TGTGCCAGCAGTTTTGGGGGGGGGCCGAACTATGGCTACACCTTC,CASSFGGGPNYGYTF
.,.,TRBV5-1,TRBJ2-1,TGCGCCAGCAGCTCCCAGGGGACCCACTACAATGAGCAGTTCTTC,CASSSQGTHYNEQFF
.,.,TRBV19,TRBJ2-1,TGTGCCTCGGGGTTCTACAATGAGCAGTTCTTC,CASGFYNEQFF
.,few,TRBV29-1,TRBJ2-5,TGCAGCGTTGAAAGAGGGGGTGGAAGGGAGACCCAGTACTTC,CSVERGGGRETQYF
.,.,TRBV4-3,TRBJ1-1,TGCGCCAGCAGCCAGGGACACCTGAACACTGAAGCTTTCTTT,CASSQGHLNTEAFF
.,.,TRBV30,TRBJ1-3,TGTGCCTGGAGTGTAGGGGGGGCTGGAAACACCATATATTTT,CAWSVGGAGNTIYF
.,once,TRBV29-1,TRBJ2-2,TGCAGCGTTGGGGGGGGCTCCCGTAACACCGGGGAGCTGTTTTTT,CSVGGGSRNTGELFF
TRBD1,.,TRBV28,TRBJ1-2,TGTGCCAGCATCTCCCCGGGGCAGGGGGGAAACTATGGCTACACCTTC,CASISPGQGGNYGYTF
TRBD2,.,TRBV7-2,TRBJ2-7,TGTGCCAGCAGCCCAGGGACTAGGCTTCCCTACGAGCAGTACTTC,CASSPGTRLPYEQYF
TRBD1,.,TRBV5-5,TRBJ1-1,TGTGCCAGCAGCCCTGGACAGGGAGGGACTGAAGCTTTCTTT,CASSPGQGGTEAFF
.,.,TRBV7-3,TRBJ2-1,TGTGCCAGCAGCAGGACCGCTACGCCCTCCTACAATGAGCAGTTCTTC,CASSRTATPSYNEQFF
.,.,TRBV18,TRBJ2-7,TGTGCCAGCTCACCGGCCCGCTACGAGCAGTACTTC,CASSPARYEQYF
.,.,TRBV9,TRBJ2-2,TGTGCCAGCAGCGTAGGACAGTTGACCGGGGAGCTGTTTTTT,CASSVGQLTGELFF
TRBD2,.,TRBV9,TRBJ2-5,TGTGCCAGCAGCGTAGCGGGACTAGGCCCCCAAGAGACCCAGTACTTC,CASSVAGLGPQETQYF
.,.,TRBV30,TRBJ2-5,TGTGCCTGGAACCTCCTGGGGGGAGAGCAGTACTTC,CAWNLLGGEQYF
.,.,TRBV27,TRBJ2-7,TGTGCCAGCAGTTTATCCCCTCCCATCGGGCTAGCCTCCTACGAGCAGTACTTC,CASSLSPPIGLASYEQYF
.,.,TRBV19,TRBJ2-3,TGTGCCAGTAAGGCCCAGAGCCCCGCCACAGATACGCAGTATTTT,CASKAQSPATDTQYF
TRBD1,.,TRBV9,TRBJ2-1,TGTGCCAGCAGCGTAGGCAGGGGGCTCACCTACAATGAGCAGTTCTTC,CASSVGRGLTYNEQFF
TRBD1,.,TRBV19,TRBJ2-3,TGTGCCAGTAGTAAACAACGACAGGGGAGCACAGATACGCAGTATTTT,CASSKQRQGSTDTQYF
.,.,TRBV30,TRBJ2-7,TGTGCCTGGAGTGTTTGGGGGGTCACCTACGAGCAGTACTTC,CAWSVWGVTYEQYF
.,.,TRBV15,TRBJ2-5,TGTGCCACCAGTAACGACATATACCAAGAGACCCAGTACTTC,CATSNDIYQETQYF
.,.,TRBV13,TRBJ2-7,TGTGCCAGCAGCTTAGGGCCAGGGCCGGCCTACGAGCAGTACTTC,CASSLGPGPAYEQYF
.,.,TRBV6-6,TRBJ2-2,TGTGCCAGCAGTTACTTCCCCAGGGGGGAGCTGTTTTTT,CASSYFPRGELFF
.,.,TRBV11-2,TRBJ1-1,TGTGCCAGCAGCTTGGGGGGATTCACTGAAGCTTTCTTT,CASSLGGFTEAFF
TRBD2,.,TRBV7-8,TRBJ2-1,TGTGCCAGCAGCTTAGCGGGAGCGGGAGGGTACAATGAGCAGTTCTTC,CASSLAGAGGYNEQFF
TRBD1,.,TRBV4-2,TRBJ2-1,TGTGCCAGCACCGACTTAACAGGGGGTTCCTACAATGAGCAGTTCTTC,CASTDLTGGSYNEQFF
.,.,TRBV29-1,TRBJ2-4,TGCAGCGTTGAAACGCTAGCCAAAAACATTCAGTACTTC,CSVETLAKNIQYF
TRBD2,.,TRBV4-1,TRBJ2-1,TGCGCCAGCAGCCTCGACCCAGCGGGAGTAGCCTACAATGAGCAGTTCTTC,CASSLDPAGVAYNEQFF
TRBD1,.,TRBV6-5,TRBJ1-5,TGTGCCAGCAGCCCGCTGGACAGGGGGAATCAGCCCCAGCATTTT,CASSPLDRGNQPQHF
TRBD1,.,TRBV7-2,TRBJ2-7,TGTGCCAGCAGCCTTAGACAGGGCTACGAGCAGTACTTC,CASSLRQGYEQYF
TRBD1,.,TRBV9,TRBJ1-2,TGTGCCAGCAGCGTACCGTTGGACAGGGCCGTTCTGCAATTTAACTATGGCTACACCTTC,CASSVPLDRAVLQFNYGYTF
.,few,TRBV15,TRBJ2-5,TGTGCCACCAGCAGAGATAGGGGGGGATGGGAGACCCAGTACTTC,CATSRDRGGWETQYF
.,.,TRBV7-8,TRBJ1-4,TGTGCCAGCCGGCCGGACAATGGTGAAAAACTGTTTTTT,CASRPDNGEKLFF
TRBD2,.,TRBV7-2,TRBJ2-3,TGTGCCAGCAGCTTAGCGCATAGCGGGAGAGCAGATACGCAGTATTTT,CASSLAHSGRADTQYF